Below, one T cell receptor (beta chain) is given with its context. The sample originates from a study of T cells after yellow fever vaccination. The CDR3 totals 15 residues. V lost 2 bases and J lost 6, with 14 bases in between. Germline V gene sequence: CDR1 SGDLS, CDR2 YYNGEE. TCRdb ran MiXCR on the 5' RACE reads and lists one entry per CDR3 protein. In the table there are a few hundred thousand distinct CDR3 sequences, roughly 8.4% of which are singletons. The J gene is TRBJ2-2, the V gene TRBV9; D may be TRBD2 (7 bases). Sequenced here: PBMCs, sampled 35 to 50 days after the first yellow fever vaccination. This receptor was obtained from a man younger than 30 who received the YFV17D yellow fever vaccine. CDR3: CASSVKGRGAGELFF. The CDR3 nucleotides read TGTGCCAGCAGCGTCAAGGGGAGGGGGGCCGGGGAGCTGTTTTTT.